This TCR beta chain was retrieved from a study of early T cells in non-severe SARS-CoV-2 infection. CDR3 length equals 16 residues. The V end lost 2 bases, the J end lost 5 bases, and 13 bases lay between the germline ends. The germline V gene has CDR1 SGHVS and CDR2 FNYEAQ. MiXCR, run by TCRdb on the 5' RACE reads, gives a single entry per CDR3 protein. This table has around 80,000 distinct CDR3 sequences, less than 15% appearing once. At least ten counts were recorded for this clonotype. Material: whole blood. The rearrangement joins TRBV7-6 to TRBJ1-6; D call uncertain. The sequence came from an adult who was a healthcare worker with PCR-confirmed SARS-CoV-2 infection or an uninfected control (not recorded which). The CDR3 region has the DNA TGTGCCAGCAGCTTAAGCGGGCGACGCGATAATTCACCCCTCCACTTT. It codes for CASSLSGRRDNSPLHF. The entire variable domain, with the rest obtained from reference TRBV7-6 and TRBJ1-6, is as follows: GAGVSQSPRYKVTKRGQDVALRCDPISGHVSLYWYRQALGQGPEFLTYFNYEAQQDKSGLPNDRFSAERPEGSISTLTIQRTEQRDSAMYRCASSLSGRRDNSPLHFGNGTRLTVT.